This T cell receptor (beta chain) is drawn from a study of blood T cells in healthy people across ages. Study-wide findings and caveats: From one million sequenced T cells, diversity estimates were lower bounds. A roughly linear fall in TCR beta diversity per million T cells was seen with increasing age.

This clonotype has ten or more counts. Its target is unknown. Germline CDR1 SGHAT, CDR2 FQNNGV. The CDR3 loop spans 13 amino acids. The germline V and J ends were trimmed by 5 bases and 7 bases, with 11 bases remaining between them. The use of a sample-barcoded 5' primer and a J-beta primer mix characterized a second PCR of 7 to 11 cycles. Every sample produced at least 2.5 million CDR3-containing paired-end reads. TCRdb itself ran the 5' RACE reads through MiXCR, one entry per CDR3 protein. The data show hundreds of thousands of distinct CDR3 sequences, 45% to 60% seen once. Sequenced: blood. The clonotype comes from a woman of 80 years or more in good health. The chain joins TRBV11-2 to TRBJ2-2; no reliable D call. The CDR3 region is CASSTDFGGELFF. The CDR3 coding sequence is TGTGCCAGCAGCACAGATTTCGGCGGGGAGCTGTTTTTT.